This paragraph covers one TCR beta chain sequence. These data come from a study of blood T cell repertoires in COVID-19. Whole-study context: Some COVID-19 samples were acute and others convalescent; all came from the United States, Italy and Spain. In each case, the material was cDNA or gDNA derived from T cells, B-cell-depleted T cells, or PBMCs.

Assay: immunoSEQ multiplex PCR; the TCRdb copy retains only in-frame clones and omits some. The profile shows about 97,000 clones, 87% of them singletons. The sample taken for sequencing was peripheral blood. This clonotype originated in a woman aged 45-65 years with COVID-19, enrolled during active disease.

The CDR3 spells CASSPKGTGGTEAFF. Written as DNA, the CDR3 is TGTGCCAGCAGTCCCAAGGGGACAGGGGGCACTGAAGCTTTCTTT. The chain employs TRBV6-5 and TRBJ1-1, with TRBD1 matching 11 bases. Trimming took 5 bases from V and 4 from J; bases not matched to a gene: 6. The CDR3 covers 15 residues. Germline V gene sequence: CDR1 MNHEY, CDR2 SVGAGI.